What follows are 16 T cell receptor delta chains derived from one specimen sequenced in a study of γδ T cells in repeated Plasmodium falciparum infection. TCRdb reprocessed the multiplex PCR reads using CATT. The sample yields around 89,000 delta-chain clones, 1.4% seen once. Bulk repertoires came from Vgamma9/Vdelta2+ or Vdelta2-negative gammadelta T cells flow-sorted from PBMC. Sequencing used gamma-delta T cells from blood. Receptors originate from a pool of human donors (malaria-infected and uninfected, not separated).

This clone has only a few counts. TCRdb assigns this DNA the protein of a much larger clone, which departs from its translation at residue 9; this likely reflects a read error, and the protein shown comes from translating the DNA. The chain is built from TRDV1 and TRDJ1; 10 bases map to TRDD3. V shed 1 base, J shed 2 bases, and the junction held 22 bases outside the gene matches. There are 22 residues in the CDR3. Germline loops: CDR1 TSWWSYY, CDR2 QGS. The CDR3: CALGERPLRAWYWGMRTDKLIF. The CDR3 bases are TGTGCTCTTGGGGAACGGCCTTTAAGGGCGTGGTACTGGGGGATGCGAACCGATAAACTCATCTTT.

As concerns this clone: TCRdb records a much larger clone's protein for this DNA, with a difference at residue 11 that likely arises from a read error; the protein given is the translation of the DNA. The V call is TRDV2, the J call TRDJ1; tentatively, D is TRDD3 (6 bases). Germline V gene sequence: CDR1 GEAIGNYY, CDR2 EKD. V lost 0 bases, J lost 2 bases, and 18 bases lay in between. This CDR3 has 17 residues. The CDR3 DNA sequence: TGTGCCTGTGACACCAGAACCCGATCGGGGGAAACCGATAAACTCATCTTT. It translates to CACDTRTRSGETDKLIF.

This clone showed up just a few times. The protein that TCRdb holds for this DNA derives from a much larger clone and differs from the translated DNA at residue 7, which likely indicates a read error; the protein shown here is translated from the DNA. The V gene is TRDV1, the J gene TRDJ1, with 7 bases matching TRDD2. No J gene was available from TCRdb, and it was assigned here by a germline match of the DNA. The germline V gene has CDR1 TSWWSYY and CDR2 QGS. V dropped 0 bases and J dropped 0; count of bases not matched to a gene: 19. This CDR3 contains 21 residues. In nucleotides, the CDR3 is TGTGCTCTTGGGGAACTAAGCCGATTCCTACGTTACTTCAAGTACACCGATAAACTCATCTTT. Its translation is CALGELSRFLRYFKYTDKLIF.

As to this clone: The protein held in TCRdb is that of a much larger clone and does not match this DNA's translation at residue 14, likely because of a read error; the protein shown is translated from the DNA. The V gene is TRDV1, the J gene TRDJ2, with D tentatively TRDD2 (5 bases). TCRdb records no J gene; here it was assigned by comparing the DNA to germline. V lost 1 base and J 1 base, leaving 37 bases between the germline ends. Germline V lookup: CDR1 TSWWSYY, CDR2 QGS. CDR3 length: 25 amino acids. For the CDR3, the DNA is TGTGCTCTTGGGGAACCCTACCCATCTCCAATTCCGACACCTCCGGCCCCCCATTTGACAGCACAACTCTTCTTT. Residues: CALGEPYPSPIPTPPAPHLTAQLFF.

This clone was detected only a few times. TCRdb attributes to this sequence the protein of a much larger clone, which differs from the DNA translation at residue 10; a read error is likely, and the protein displayed is translated from the DNA. V and J are TRDV1 and TRDJ1, with 10 bases that match TRDD3. The CDR3 has 23 amino acids. Trimming took 3 bases from V and 3 from J; bases not matched to a gene: 28. The germline gives CDR1 TSWWSYY, CDR2 QGS. The CDR3 here is CALGDGGVRFYQSLGDSPDKLIF. The CDR3 bases are TGTGCTCTTGGGGACGGAGGGGTCCGTTTCTACCAAAGCCTGGGGGATAGTCCCGATAAACTCATCTTT.

This clone was detected a few times. The translation of this DNA and the TCRdb protein of a much larger clone differ at residue 3, probably owing to a read error; the protein shown here is translated from the DNA. The rearrangement joins TRDV2 to TRDJ3; possible D gene TRDD3, 6 bases. TCRdb lists no J gene, so it was determined here by aligning the DNA to germline. The germline gives CDR1 GEAIGNYY, CDR2 EKD. This CDR3 is built from 19 residues. As DNA, the CDR3 is TGTGCCTATGACACCATCGGGGGAGCGGGTTCGTGGGACACCCGACAGATGTTTTTC. It codes for CAYDTIGGAGSWDTRQMFF.

Notes on this clone: TCRdb has a much larger clone's protein, which differs at residue 13 from the translation of this DNA, likely because of a read error; what is shown is the protein translated from the DNA. The V call is TRDV1, the J call TRDJ1; 9 bases agree with TRDD2. Germline V CDR1 and CDR2: TSWWSYY, QGS. The CDR3 runs to 21 residues. V was clipped by 5 bases and J by 0 bases; unmatched bases: 22. CDR3 nucleotides: TGTGCTCTTGGGAAACCTTCCTACTGGAGGCGTGATTCGTCTGACACCGATAAACTCATCTTT. It yields the protein CALGKPSYWRRDSSDTDKLIF.

Comments on this clone: This likely stems from a read error, as it lies one base from a far larger clone. The same CDR3 arises from other DNA sequences in this sample as well. The chain recombines TRDV2 with TRDJ3, with D maybe TRDD3 (5 bases). TCRdb does not report a J gene; here it was assigned by matching the DNA to germline references. From germline, CDR1 is GEAIGNYY and CDR2 EKD. CDR3 size: 17 residues. CDR3 coding DNA: TGTGCCTGCGACACGAAGGGGAAAACCTGGGACACCCGACAGATGTTTTTC. It codes for CACDTKGKTWDTRQMFF.

To note about this clone: This likely reflects a read error, since a far larger clone is one base away. This CDR3 is also generated by other DNA sequences in the sample. This rearrangement joins TRDV2 to TRDJ1; 7 nucleotides align to TRDD3. No J gene was available from TCRdb, and it was assigned here by a germline match of the DNA. CDR1 and CDR2 (germline): GEAIGNYY, EKD. CDR3 size: 15 residues. J lost 0 bases, V lost 5 bases, and 8 bases had no gene match. The CDR3, as DNA: TGTGCCTGTGGTACCAGAGGGGGATACACCGATAAACTCATCTTT. Translated, it gives CACGTRGGYTDKLIF.

This clone was counted only a few times. The protein TCRdb gives is from a much larger clone and does not agree with this DNA's translation at residue 5, likely a read error; the protein shown here comes from the DNA. This chain joins TRDV1 and TRDJ1, with 11 bases aligning to TRDD3. CDR3 size: 21 residues. Germline V gives CDR1 TSWWSYY, CDR2 QGS. After removal of 4 bases from V and 0 bases from J, the junction contained 19 bases not matched to a gene. The CDR3 protein is CALGAPPVRWGIHPYTDKLIF. The CDR3 DNA reads as TGTGCTCTTGGGGCTCCGCCCGTCCGCTGGGGGATACATCCGTACACCGATAAACTCATCTTT.

This clone has only a few counts. The protein given by TCRdb reflects a much larger clone and differs at residue 17 from this DNA's translation, likely from a read error; the protein shown is the DNA's translation. The V gene corresponds to TRDV2; no J gene was called; the DNA was not used to check the table's D call, TRDD3. Germline V lookup: CDR1 GEAIGNYY, CDR2 EKD. CDR3 length equals 19 residues. Here the CDR3 reads CACEPMFVLGAPNTDKPIF. The CDR3 nucleotides read TGTGCCTGTGAACCAATGTTCGTACTGGGGGCCCCAAACACCGATAAACCCATCTTT.

As for this clone: The amino acid sequence in TCRdb belongs to a much larger clone and departs from this DNA's translation at residue 14, likely a sequencing read error; the sequence shown is translated from the DNA. The chain has TRDV2 and TRDJ2; 12 positions match TRDD3. The end of the DNA fits TRDJ1 better, so the J call may be wrong. The CDR3 has 15 residues. Germline V lookup: CDR1 GEAIGNYY, CDR2 EKD. The CDR3 DNA reads as TGTGCCTGTGACACCGTACTGGGGGATACAGCACAACTCATCTTT. Translation gives CACDTVLGDTAQLIF.

Of note for this clone: This may be a read error: a much more frequent sequence differs by one nucleotide. The chain combines TRDV1 with TRDJ1; either TRDD2 or TRDD3 may fit D (6 bases each). Here the J gene was assigned by germline matching of the DNA, as TCRdb has none. The germline V and J ends were trimmed by 3 bases and 0 bases, with 35 bases remaining between them. This CDR3 is 23 amino acids long. Germline V gives CDR1 TSWWSYY, CDR2 QGS. The CDR3 loop reads CALGDNLPPLGTWGSLYTDKLIF. The CDR3 bases are TGTGCTCTTGGGGACAACCTTCCCCCCCTGGGTACTTGGGGGTCCCTGTACACCGATAAACTCATCTTT.

This clone was picked up many times. The CDR3 DNA follows: TGTGCTCTTGGGGCGGTTCCTAAGGGGTGGGGTGACCCCGCCGATAAACTCATCTTT. This codes for CALGAVPKGWGDPADKLIF. The J gene call is TRDJ1, but no V gene call exists. CDR3 length equals 19 residues.

This clone came up many times. A far larger clone lies a single base away; this is likely a read error. Other DNA sequences in the sample encode the same CDR3. The J gene went uncalled, whereas the V gene is TRDV2; no check of the table's D call, TRDD3, against the DNA was made. From germline, CDR1 is GEAIGNYY and CDR2 EKD. CDR3 length: 18 residues. The CDR3 sequence is CACDTPLLLGDTTDKLIF. The CDR3 nucleotides read TGTGCCTGTGACACTCCTCTTTTACTGGGGGATACTACCGATAAACTCATCTTC.

This clone was observed a handful of times. TCRdb's listed protein matches a much larger clone and diverges from this DNA's translation at residue 4, likely through a read error; the protein shown comes from the DNA. The chain recombines TRDV2 with TRDJ1; TRDD3 matches at 8 bases. The CDR3 spans 22 residues. Germline CDR1 is GEAIGNYY and CDR2 is EKD. The CDR3 sequence is CACVTERVHSRGWGMLADKLIF. The CDR3 DNA reads TGTGCCTGTGTCACCGAGAGAGTACACTCCCGGGGATGGGGGATGTTGGCCGATAAACTCATCTTT.